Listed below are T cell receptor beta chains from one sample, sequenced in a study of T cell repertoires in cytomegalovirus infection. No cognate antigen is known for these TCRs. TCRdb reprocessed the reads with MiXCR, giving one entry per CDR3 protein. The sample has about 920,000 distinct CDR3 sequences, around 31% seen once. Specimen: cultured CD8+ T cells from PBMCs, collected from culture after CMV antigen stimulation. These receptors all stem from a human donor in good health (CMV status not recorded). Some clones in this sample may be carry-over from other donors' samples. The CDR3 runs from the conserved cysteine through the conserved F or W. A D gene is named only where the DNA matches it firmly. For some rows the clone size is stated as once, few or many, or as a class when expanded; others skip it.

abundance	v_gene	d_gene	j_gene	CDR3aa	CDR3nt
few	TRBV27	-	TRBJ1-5	CASRHRGANQPQHF	TGTGCCAGCCGCCATAGGGGGGCCAATCAGCCCCAGCATTTT
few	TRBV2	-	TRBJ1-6	CASSVYRATNSPLHF	TGTGCCAGCAGTGTGTATAGGGCAACCAATTCACCCCTCCACTTT
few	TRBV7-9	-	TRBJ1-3	CASSPANSGNTIYF	TGTGCCAGCAGTCCAGCGAACTCTGGAAACACCATATATTTT
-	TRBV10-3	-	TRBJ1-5	CASKGVVDQPQHF	TGTGCCTCCAAGGGCGTGGTGGACCAGCCCCAGCATTTT
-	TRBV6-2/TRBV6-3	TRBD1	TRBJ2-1	CASSRRQGDEQFF	TGTGCCAGCAGCCGACGACAGGGGGATGAGCAGTTCTTC
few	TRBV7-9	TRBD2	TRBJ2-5	CASSSSGGVEQETQYF	TGTGCCAGCAGTTCTTCCGGGGGGGTGGAACAAGAGACCCAGTACTTC
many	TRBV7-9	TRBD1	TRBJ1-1	CASSKQGPERRAEAFF	TGTGCCAGCTCAAAACAGGGGCCAGAAAGGAGGGCTGAAGCTTTCTTT
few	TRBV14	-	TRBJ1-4	CASSQRGAWGYATNEKLFF	TGTGCCAGCAGCCAACGAGGGGCTTGGGGATATGCAACTAATGAAAAACTGTTTTTT
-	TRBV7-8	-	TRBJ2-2	CASSPGKSNTGELFF	TGTGCCAGCAGCCCGGGAAAATCGAACACCGGGGAGCTGTTTTTT
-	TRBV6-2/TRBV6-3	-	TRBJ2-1	CASSYPTQLDELF	TGTGCCAGCAGTTACCCCACCCAGCTGGACGAGTTATTC
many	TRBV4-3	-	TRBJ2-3	CASSLLTGVYSDTQYF	TGCGCCAGCAGCCTCCTGACCGGGGTGTATTCCGATACGCAGTATTTT
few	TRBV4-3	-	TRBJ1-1	CASSRVASQFSEAFF	TGCGCCAGCAGCCGGGTGGCGTCGCAGTTTAGTGAAGCTTTCTTT
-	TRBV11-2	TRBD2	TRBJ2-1	CASSTQLAPYNEQFF	TGTGCCAGCAGCACCCAACTAGCGCCGTACAATGAGCAGTTCTTC
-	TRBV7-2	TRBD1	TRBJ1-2	CARSPLGTAPFYGYTF	TGTGCCAGGAGTCCACTTGGGACAGCCCCGTTCTATGGCTACACCTTC
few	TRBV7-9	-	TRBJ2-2	CASSLNDRFNTGELFF	TGTGCCAGCAGCTTAAACGACAGGTTTAACACCGGGGAGCTGTTTTTT
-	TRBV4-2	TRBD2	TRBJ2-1	CASSQASGVYNNEQFF	TGTGCCAGCAGCCAGGCTAGCGGGGTTTATAACAATGAGCAGTTCTTC
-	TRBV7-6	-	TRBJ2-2	CASSLAFAGVTGELFF	TGTGCCAGCAGCTTAGCGTTCGCCGGGGTCACCGGGGAGCTGTTTTTT
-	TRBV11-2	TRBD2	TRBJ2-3	CASREGLAPSTDTQYF	TGTGCCAGCAGAGAGGGACTAGCGCCTAGCACAGATACGCAGTATTTT
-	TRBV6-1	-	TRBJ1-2	CASSDRVVREGYTF	TGTGCCAGCAGTGACAGGGTGGTACGGGAGGGCTACACCTTC
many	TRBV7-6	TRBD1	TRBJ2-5	CASSRDRVTQYF	TGTGCCAGCAGCCGTGACAGGGTGACCCAGTACTTC
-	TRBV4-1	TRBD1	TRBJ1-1	CANSQVPRGSEAFF	TGCGCCAACAGCCAAGTCCCCAGGGGGAGTGAAGCTTTCTTT
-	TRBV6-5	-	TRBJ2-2	CASLPLLANTGELFF	TGTGCCAGCCTCCCCCTGTTGGCGAACACCGGGGAGCTGTTTTTT
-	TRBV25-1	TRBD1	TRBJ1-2	CASSTGAGGYTF	TGTGCCAGCAGTACAGGGGCGGGAGGCTACACCTTC
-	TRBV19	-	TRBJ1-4	CASSEEWGPNEKLFF	TGTGCCAGTAGCGAAGAGTGGGGGCCCAATGAAAAACTGTTTTTT
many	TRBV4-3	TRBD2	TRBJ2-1	CASSLLAGGSNEQFF	TGCGCCAGCAGTTTACTAGCGGGGGGGAGCAATGAGCAGTTCTTC
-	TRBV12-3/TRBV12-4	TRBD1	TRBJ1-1	CASRETGEVNTEAFF	TGTGCCAGCAGGGAAACAGGGGAAGTGAACACTGAAGCTTTCTTT
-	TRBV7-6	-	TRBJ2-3	CASSFSRRQILTDTQYF	TGTGCCAGCAGCTTCTCCCGCAGACAGATACTCACAGATACGCAGTATTTT
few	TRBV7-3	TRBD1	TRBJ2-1	CASSLMGEQGIDEQFF	TGTGCCAGCAGCTTAATGGGGGAACAGGGGATCGATGAGCAGTTCTTC
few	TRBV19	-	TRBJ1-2	CASSLTMKRYGYTF	TGTGCCAGTAGCCTAACCATGAAGCGCTATGGCTACACCTTC
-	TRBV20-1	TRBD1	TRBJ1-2	CSALTGTDTF	TGCAGTGCTTTAACCGGGACAGACACCTTC
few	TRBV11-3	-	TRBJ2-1	CASSPAGTPYNEQFF	TGTGCCAGCAGTCCGGCCGGGACACCCTACAATGAGCAGTTCTTC
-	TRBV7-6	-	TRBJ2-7	CASSPPGPYEQYF	TGTGCCAGCAGCCCCCCCGGGCCCTACGAGCAGTACTTC
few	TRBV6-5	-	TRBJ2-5	CASSFSGAQETQYF	TGTGCCAGCAGTTTCTCTGGTGCACAAGAGACCCAGTACTTC
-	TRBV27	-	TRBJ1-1	CASSLIGTTTEAFF	TGTGCCAGCAGTTTAATTGGGACCACCACTGAAGCTTTCTTT
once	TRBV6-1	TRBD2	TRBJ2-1	CASSEVGAGVGNEQFF	TGTGCCAGCAGTGAAGTTGGAGCGGGGGTGGGGAATGAGCAGTTCTTC
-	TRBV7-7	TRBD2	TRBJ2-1	CASSRNAGDPGEQFF	TGTGCTAGCAGTCGTAATGCGGGGGACCCAGGTGAGCAGTTCTTC
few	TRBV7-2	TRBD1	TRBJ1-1	CASSPRQGWNTEAFF	TGTGCCAGCAGCCCCCGACAGGGGTGGAACACTGAAGCTTTCTTT
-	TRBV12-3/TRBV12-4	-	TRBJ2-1	CASSSGLVNEQFF	TGTGCCAGCAGCTCAGGACTCGTCAATGAGCAGTTCTTC
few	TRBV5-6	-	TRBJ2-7	CATGTGYSYEQYF	TGTGCCACCGGGACGGGCTACTCCTACGAGCAGTACTTC
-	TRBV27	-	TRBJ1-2	CASSSGLHGYTF	TGTGCCAGCAGTTCCGGGCTCCATGGCTACACCTTC
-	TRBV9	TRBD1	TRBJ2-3	CASSAAYRGLPGDTQYF	TGTGCCAGCAGCGCCGCCTACAGGGGGCTCCCCGGAGATACGCAGTATTTT
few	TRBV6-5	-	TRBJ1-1	CASRSGLEAFF	TGTGCCAGCAGGTCGGGACTTGAAGCTTTCTTT
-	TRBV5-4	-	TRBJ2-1	CASSHGLETYNEQFF	TGTGCCAGCAGCCACGGGCTCGAAACCTACAATGAGCAGTTCTTC
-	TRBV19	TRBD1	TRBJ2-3	CASSLGTDTLFTDTQYF	TGTGCCAGTAGCCTTGGGACAGATACCCTCTTCACAGATACGCAGTATTTT
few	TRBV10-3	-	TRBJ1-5	CAISEEGHRRSQHF	TGTGCCATCAGTGAGGAGGGGCACAGAAGATCCCAGCATTTT
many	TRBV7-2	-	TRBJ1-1	CASTPGTPWGPSTEAFF	TGTGCCAGCACCCCTGGCACGCCTTGGGGTCCGAGCACTGAAGCTTTCTTT
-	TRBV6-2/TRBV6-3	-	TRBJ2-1	CASSYTDSYNEQFF	TGTGCCAGCAGTTACACGGACAGCTACAATGAGCAGTTCTTC
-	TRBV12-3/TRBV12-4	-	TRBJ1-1	CPSSLGKAGTEAFF	TGTCCCAGCAGTTTGGGCAAGGCGGGCACTGAAGCTTTCTTT
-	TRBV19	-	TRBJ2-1	CASSWGTQGLNEQFF	TGTGCCAGCAGCTGGGGCACCCAGGGATTGAATGAGCAGTTCTTC
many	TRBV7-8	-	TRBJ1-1	CASSPLRGRNTEAFF	TGTGCCAGCAGCCCCCTAAGGGGTAGGAACACTGAAGCTTTCTTT
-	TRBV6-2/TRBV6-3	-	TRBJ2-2	CASSILVLEESNTGELFF	TGTGCCAGCAGTATTCTAGTTCTCGAAGAAAGTAACACCGGGGAGCTGTTTTTT
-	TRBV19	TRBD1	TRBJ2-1	CASSIFYPPGGNEQFF	TGTGCCAGTAGTATTTTTTATCCCCCAGGGGGCAATGAGCAGTTCTTC
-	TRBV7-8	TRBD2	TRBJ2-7	CASSLEASGGAREQYF	TGTGCCAGCAGCTTAGAGGCAAGCGGGGGGGCGAGGGAGCAGTACTTC
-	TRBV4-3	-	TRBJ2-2	CASSRGRVAGELFF	TGCGCCAGCAGCCGGGGGCGCGTGGCCGGGGAGCTGTTTTTT
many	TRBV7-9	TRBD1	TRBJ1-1	CASSLTGTGSIEAFF	TGTGCCAGCAGCTTAACCGGGACAGGGTCAATTGAAGCTTTCTTT
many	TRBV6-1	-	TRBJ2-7	CASSTGQFYEQYF	TGTGCCAGCAGCACCGGACAGTTCTACGAGCAGTACTTC
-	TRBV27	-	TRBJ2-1	CASSDGTFYNEQFF	TGTGCCAGCAGTGACGGGACGTTCTACAATGAGCAGTTCTTC
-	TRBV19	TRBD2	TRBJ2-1	CASKKRGAPYNEQFF	TGTGCCAGTAAAAAGCGGGGGGCCCCCTACAATGAGCAGTTCTTC
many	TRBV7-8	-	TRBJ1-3	CASSFGPRERKVGYGNTIYF	TGTGCCAGCAGCTTTGGACCGAGGGAGAGGAAGGTGGGATACGGAAACACCATATATTTT
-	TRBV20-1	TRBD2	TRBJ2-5	CSADNWGLAGRETQYF	TGCAGTGCTGATAACTGGGGACTAGCGGGGCGGGAGACCCAGTACTTC